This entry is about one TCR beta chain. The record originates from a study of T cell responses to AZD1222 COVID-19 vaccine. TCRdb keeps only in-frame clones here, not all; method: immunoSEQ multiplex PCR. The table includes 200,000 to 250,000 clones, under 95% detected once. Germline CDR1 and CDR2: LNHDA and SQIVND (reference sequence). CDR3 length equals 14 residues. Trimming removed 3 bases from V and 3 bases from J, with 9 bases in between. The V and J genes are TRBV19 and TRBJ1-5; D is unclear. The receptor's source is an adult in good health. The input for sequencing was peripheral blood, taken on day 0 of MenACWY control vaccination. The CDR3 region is CASSMGGLNQPQHF. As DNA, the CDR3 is TGTGCCAGTAGTATGGGAGGGCTCAATCAGCCCCAGCATTTT.